This paragraph covers one T cell receptor (beta chain) sequence. Its matching antigen is unknown. Naive CD8 populations comprised CD45RO-negative cells positively selected for CCR7, excluding terminally differentiated effector memory CD45RA+ cells. There were no recent acute infections or vaccinations among the donors, who were healthy HIV-negative adults. There were only Caucasian adults among the donors, and all lived in Nashville, Tennessee. This record comes from a study of shared clonotypes between healthy human individuals. General study points: The four-donor shared clonotypes exceeded non-shared clonotypes in generation probability, with non-shared ones scoring lower.

Across several immunoSEQ plates, the genomic DNA of each subset was split evenly. The assay was immunoSEQ multiplex PCR, and TCRdb's table has in-frame clones only and misses some. Among 450,000 to 700,000 clones listed, roughly 95% were seen once. The CDR3 length is 14 residues. Germline-derived CDR1 and CDR2 are MGHDK and SYGVNS. V lost 4 bases and J lost 1, with 7 bases in between. Material: naive CD8+ T cells sorted from blood. This chain joins TRBV25-1 and TRBJ2-2, with D hard to call. The clonotype was recovered from a young woman in good health. The CDR3 reads CASSVLLNTGELFF. Written as DNA, the CDR3 is TGTGCCAGCAGTGTTCTGCTGAACACCGGGGAGCTGTTTTTT.